These T cell receptor beta chains were read from a single sample in a study of technical replicates of blood from four donors. Sequencing was performed with immunoSEQ multiplex PCR; in TCRdb, only in-frame clones are kept and a portion is missing. Counted here are around 67,000 clones, around 95% occurring once; the ten biggest clones make up roughly 0.24%. Sequencing was done on a sample of T cells isolated from PBMCs. The origin of the receptors is a human donor in good health. CDR3s include the opening cysteine and the closing phenylalanine or tryptophan. The D gene is left open where the match is weak. Size values are once, few and many counts, or a class for expanded clones, and some rows have none.

abundance,j_gene,v_gene,d_gene,CDR3aa,CDR3nt
once,TRBJ2-5,TRBV4-2,TRBD2,CASSQDTSGLAGDYQETQYF,TGTGCCAGCAGCCAAGATACCTCGGGACTAGCGGGAGATTACCAAGAGACCCAGTACTTC
.,TRBJ2-7,TRBV6-6,TRBD1,CASVNRDRHTYEQYF,TGTGCCAGCGTCAACCGGGACAGGCATACCTACGAGCAGTACTTC
.,TRBJ2-5,TRBV6-1,.,CASSEGSVRETQYF,TGTGCCAGCAGTGAAGGGTCGGTCCGGGAGACCCAGTACTTC
.,TRBJ1-1,TRBV7-2,TRBD1,CASSPQWDRNTEAFF,TGTGCCAGCAGCCCGCAATGGGACAGGAACACTGAAGCTTTCTTT
once,TRBJ1-1,TRBV28,.,CASINGGAGWTEAFF,TGTGCCAGCATCAATGGGGGGGCAGGCTGGACTGAAGCTTTCTTT
.,TRBJ2-2,TRBV19,.,CASSIQGLGELFF,TGTGCCAGTAGTATACAGGGTTTAGGGGAGCTGTTTTTT
.,TRBJ1-1,TRBV16,TRBD1,CASSRNDRVSEAFF,TGTGCCAGCAGCCGCAACGACAGGGTCTCTGAAGCTTTCTTT
.,TRBJ2-7,TRBV10-1,.,CASSVGTQGYEQYF,TGCGCCAGCAGTGTGGGAACCCAGGGTTACGAGCAGTACTTC
.,TRBJ1-2,TRBV6-1,.,CASSDSPHLYGYTF,TGTGCCAGCAGCGACAGCCCTCACCTCTATGGCTACACCTTC
.,TRBJ2-7,TRBV4-1,.,CASSQEYLPVYEQYF,TGCGCCAGCAGCCAAGAATACCTTCCAGTCTACGAGCAGTACTTC
.,TRBJ2-7,TRBV4-1,TRBD2,CASSYGGNEQYF,TGCGCCAGCAGCTACGGGGGGAACGAGCAGTACTTC
.,TRBJ2-5,TRBV27,.,CASSLSSSGQTQYF,TGTGCCAGCAGTTTATCGTCCAGCGGACAGACCCAGTACTTC
.,TRBJ1-1,TRBV28,.,CASSLTVPNTEAFF,TGTGCCAGCAGTTTGACAGTCCCGAACACTGAAGCTTTCTTT
.,TRBJ1-1,TRBV5-1,.,CASSLAGNTEAFF,TGCGCCAGCAGCTTGGCAGGGAACACTGAAGCTTTCTTT
.,TRBJ2-5,TRBV5-1,.,CASSLVGEAETQYF,TGCGCCAGCAGCTTGGTGGGAGAGGCGGAGACCCAGTACTTC
.,TRBJ1-1,TRBV6-6,.,CASSPTEVVNTEAFF,TGTGCCAGCAGCCCAACGGAGGTTGTAAACACTGAAGCTTTCTTT
.,TRBJ2-1,TRBV19,TRBD2,CASSREGYNEQFF,TGTGCCAGTAGTAGGGAGGGTTACAATGAGCAGTTCTTC
.,TRBJ1-1,TRBV7-9,.,CASTDSSGESFF,TGTGCCAGCACCGATTCCTCAGGGGAGAGTTTCTTT
.,TRBJ1-1,TRBV7-9,.,CASNKDGVGITEAFF,TGTGCCAGCAACAAAGACGGGGTCGGGATTACTGAAGCTTTCTTT
.,TRBJ2-7,TRBV5-1,TRBD2,CASSPGGANEQYF,TGCGCCAGCAGCCCGGGGGGGGCTAACGAGCAGTACTTC
.,TRBJ2-7,TRBV6-5,.,CASSFGRGSSYEQYF,TGTGCCAGCAGTTTCGGACGGGGGAGCTCCTACGAGCAGTACTTC
.,TRBJ1-3,TRBV30,.,CAWSHEREGNTIYF,TGTGCCTGGAGTCACGAAAGAGAAGGAAACACCATATATTTT
once,TRBJ2-2,TRBV6-8,TRBD2,CASSYPLPREGTRNTGELFF,TGTGCCAGCAGTTACCCGCTCCCGAGGGAGGGTACTCGGAACACCGGGGAGCTGTTTTTT
.,TRBJ1-2,TRBV2,TRBD1,CASSYLGQGDYGYTF,TGTGCCAGCAGCTACCTCGGACAGGGAGACTATGGCTACACCTTC
.,TRBJ2-1,TRBV14,.,CASSQKRGTGTYWYNEQFF,TGTGCCAGCAGCCAGAAGAGAGGGACCGGGACTTATTGGTACAATGAGCAGTTCTTC
.,TRBJ1-5,TRBV10-3,.,CAISLPGRGSNQPQHF,TGTGCCATCAGCCTCCCGGGCCGGGGTAGCAATCAGCCCCAGCATTTT
.,TRBJ1-2,TRBV4-1,TRBD1,CASSQVGQDYGYTF,TGCGCCAGCAGCCAAGTAGGACAGGACTATGGCTACACCTTC
once,TRBJ1-4,TRBV25-1,.,CASNGGGNGEKLFF,TGTGCCAGCAATGGAGGAGGGAACGGTGAAAAACTGTTTTTT